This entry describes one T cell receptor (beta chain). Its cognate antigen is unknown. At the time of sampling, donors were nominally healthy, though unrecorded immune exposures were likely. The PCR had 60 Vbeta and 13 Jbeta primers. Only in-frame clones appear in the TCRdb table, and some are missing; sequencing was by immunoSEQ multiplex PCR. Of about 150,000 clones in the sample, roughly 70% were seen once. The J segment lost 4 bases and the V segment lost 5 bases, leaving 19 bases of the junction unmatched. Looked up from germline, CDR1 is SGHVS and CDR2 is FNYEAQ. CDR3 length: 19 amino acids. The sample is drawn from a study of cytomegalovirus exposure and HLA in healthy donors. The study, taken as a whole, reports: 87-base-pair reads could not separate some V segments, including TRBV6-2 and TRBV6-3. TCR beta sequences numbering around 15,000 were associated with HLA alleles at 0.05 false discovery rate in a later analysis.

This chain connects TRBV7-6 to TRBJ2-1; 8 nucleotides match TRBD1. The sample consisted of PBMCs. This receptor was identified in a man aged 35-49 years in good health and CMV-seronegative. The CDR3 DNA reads TGTGCCAGCAGCCAGTGGGACAGGACGTATCGACCCCCATACAATGAGCAGTTCTTC. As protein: CASSQWDRTYRPPYNEQFF. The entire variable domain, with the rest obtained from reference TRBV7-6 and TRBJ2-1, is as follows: GAGVSQSPRYKVTKRGQDVALRCDPISGHVSLYWYRQALGQGPEFLTYFNYEAQQDKSGLPNDRFSAERPEGSISTLTIQRTEQRDSAMYRCASSQWDRTYRPPYNEQFFGPGTRLTVL.